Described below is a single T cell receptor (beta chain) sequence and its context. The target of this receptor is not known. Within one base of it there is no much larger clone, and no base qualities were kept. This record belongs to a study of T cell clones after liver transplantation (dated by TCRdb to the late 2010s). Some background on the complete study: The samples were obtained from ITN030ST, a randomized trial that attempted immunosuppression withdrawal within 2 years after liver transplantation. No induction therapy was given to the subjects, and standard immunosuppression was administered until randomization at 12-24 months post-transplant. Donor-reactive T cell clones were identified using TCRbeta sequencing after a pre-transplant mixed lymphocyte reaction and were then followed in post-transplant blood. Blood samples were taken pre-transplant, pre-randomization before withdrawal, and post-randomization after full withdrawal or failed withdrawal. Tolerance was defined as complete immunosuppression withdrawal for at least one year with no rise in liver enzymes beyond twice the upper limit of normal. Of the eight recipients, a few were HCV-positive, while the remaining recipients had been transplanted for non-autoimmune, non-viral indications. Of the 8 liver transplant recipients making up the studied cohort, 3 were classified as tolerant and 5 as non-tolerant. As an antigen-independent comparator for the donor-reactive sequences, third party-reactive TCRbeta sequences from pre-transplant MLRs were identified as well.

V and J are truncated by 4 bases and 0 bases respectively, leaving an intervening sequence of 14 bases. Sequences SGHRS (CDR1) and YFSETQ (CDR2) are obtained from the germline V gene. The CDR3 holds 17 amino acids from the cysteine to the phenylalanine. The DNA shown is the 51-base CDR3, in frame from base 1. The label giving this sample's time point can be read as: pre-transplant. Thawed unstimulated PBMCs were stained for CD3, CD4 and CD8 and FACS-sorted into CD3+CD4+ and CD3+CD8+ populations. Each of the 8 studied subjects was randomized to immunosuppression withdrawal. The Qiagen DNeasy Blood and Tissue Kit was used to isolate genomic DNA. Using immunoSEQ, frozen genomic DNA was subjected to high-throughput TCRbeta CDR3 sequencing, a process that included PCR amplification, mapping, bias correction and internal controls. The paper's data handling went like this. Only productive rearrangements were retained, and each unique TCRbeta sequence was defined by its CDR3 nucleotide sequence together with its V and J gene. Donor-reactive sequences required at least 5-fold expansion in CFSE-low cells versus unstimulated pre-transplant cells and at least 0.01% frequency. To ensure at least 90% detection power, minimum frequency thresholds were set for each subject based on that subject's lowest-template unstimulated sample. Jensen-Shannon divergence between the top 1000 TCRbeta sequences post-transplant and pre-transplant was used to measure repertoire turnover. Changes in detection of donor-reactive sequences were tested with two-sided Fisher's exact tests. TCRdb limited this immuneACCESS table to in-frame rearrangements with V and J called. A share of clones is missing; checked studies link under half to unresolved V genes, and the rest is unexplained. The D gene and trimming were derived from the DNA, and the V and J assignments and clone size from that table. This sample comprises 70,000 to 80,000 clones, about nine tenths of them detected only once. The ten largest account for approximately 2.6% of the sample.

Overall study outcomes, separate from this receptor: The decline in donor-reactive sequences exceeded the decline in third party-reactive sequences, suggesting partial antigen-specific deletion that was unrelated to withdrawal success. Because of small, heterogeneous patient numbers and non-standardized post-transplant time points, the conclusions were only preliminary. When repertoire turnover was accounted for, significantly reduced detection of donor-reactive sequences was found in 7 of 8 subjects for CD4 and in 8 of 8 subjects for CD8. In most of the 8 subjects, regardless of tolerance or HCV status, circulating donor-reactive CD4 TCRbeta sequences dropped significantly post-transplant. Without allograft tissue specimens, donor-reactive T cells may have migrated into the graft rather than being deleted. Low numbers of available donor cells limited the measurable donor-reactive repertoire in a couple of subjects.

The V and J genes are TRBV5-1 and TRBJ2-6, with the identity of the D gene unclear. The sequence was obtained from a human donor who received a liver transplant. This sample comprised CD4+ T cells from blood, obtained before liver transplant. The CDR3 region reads CASSPIVANSGANVLTF. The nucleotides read TGCGCCAGCAGCCCCATTGTCGCAAACTCTGGGGCCAACGTCCTGACTTTC. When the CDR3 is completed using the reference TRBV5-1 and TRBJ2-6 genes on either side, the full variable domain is KAGVTQTPRYLIKTRGQQVTLSCSPISGHRSVSWYQQTPGQGLQFLFEYFSETQRNKGNFPGRFSGRQFSNSRSEMNVSTLELGDSALYLCASSPIVANSGANVLTFGAGSRLTVL.